A selection of T cell receptor beta chains follows, all from one sample in a study of T cells after yellow fever vaccination. TCRdb re-derived calls from the 5' RACE reads in MiXCR, one entry per CDR3 protein. The data contain about 340,000 distinct CDR3 sequences, approximately 12% of them singletons. This specimen was CD4+ T cells sorted from PBMCs, taken 15 days after the yellow fever booster vaccination. These receptors all come from a man aged 18 to 35 who received the YFV17D yellow fever vaccine. The CDR3 runs from the conserved cysteine through the conserved F or W. Each record gives: J gene, CDR3 length, V gene, clone size, D gene, CDR3 protein, CDR3 DNA. The D gene is left open where the match is weak. Expanded clones are given a class, and other clones once, few, many or no size at all.

J: TRBJ2-2
length: 14
V: TRBV21-1
size: few
D: .
CDR3: CACPGQGADGELFF
DNA: TGTGCCTGCCCCGGCCAGGGGGCCGATGGGGAGCTGTTTTTT

J: TRBJ2-5
length: 14
V: TRBV2
size: few
D: .
CDR3: CASRFAGAGETQYF
DNA: TGTGCCAGCAGATTCGCAGGGGCAGGGGAGACCCAGTACTTC

J: TRBJ1-2
length: 14
V: TRBV12-3/TRBV12-4
size: few
D: TRBD1
CDR3: CASDRGGENYGYTF
DNA: TGTGCCAGCGACAGGGGAGGGGAAAACTATGGCTACACCTTC

J: TRBJ1-1
length: 18
V: TRBV5-1
size: .
D: TRBD1
CDR3: CASSWAGGTAGAYAEAFF
DNA: TGCGCCAGCAGCTGGGCGGGGGGGACAGCAGGCGCCTACGCTGAAGCTTTCTTT

J: TRBJ2-3
length: 12
V: TRBV20-1
size: .
D: TRBD2
CDR3: CGRTSGGDTQYF
DNA: TGCGGGAGGACTAGCGGGGGAGATACGCAGTATTTT

J: TRBJ2-4
length: 18
V: TRBV25-1
size: .
D: .
CDR3: CASSELTGTVEAKNIQYF
DNA: TGTGCCAGCAGTGAATTAACAGGGACCGTGGAGGCCAAAAACATTCAGTACTTC

J: TRBJ2-3
length: 13
V: TRBV19
size: few
D: .
CDR3: CASNMIGSDTQYF
DNA: TGTGCCAGTAATATGATCGGCTCAGATACGCAGTATTTT

J: TRBJ1-2
length: 15
V: TRBV12-3/TRBV12-4
size: .
D: .
CDR3: CASSLGGMGFYGYTF
DNA: TGTGCCAGCAGTTTAGGGGGCATGGGGTTCTATGGCTACACCTTC

J: TRBJ2-5
length: 13
V: TRBV9
size: .
D: .
CDR3: CASSVTGMETQYF
DNA: TGTGCCAGCAGCGTCACGGGGATGGAGACCCAGTACTTC

J: TRBJ1-2
length: 12
V: TRBV7-9
size: few
D: .
CDR3: CASSNTRYGYTF
DNA: TGTGCCAGCAGCAATACTCGGTACGGCTACACCTTC

J: TRBJ1-2
length: 13
V: TRBV6-5
size: few
D: .
CDR3: CASSNLGGSGYTF
DNA: TGTGCCAGCAGTAATTTGGGGGGCTCTGGCTACACCTTC

J: TRBJ2-7
length: 14
V: TRBV7-9
size: few
D: .
CDR3: CASSLVDRLDEQYF
DNA: TGTGCCAGCAGCTTAGTAGACAGACTGGACGAGCAGTACTTC

J: TRBJ2-1
length: 16
V: TRBV6-5
size: few
D: TRBD2
CDR3: CASIAGAGGSYNEQFF
DNA: TGTGCCAGCATCGCGGGGGCGGGGGGCTCCTACAATGAGCAGTTCTTC

J: TRBJ1-5
length: 15
V: TRBV7-2
size: .
D: .
CDR3: CASSLEVAGNQPQHF
DNA: TGTGCCAGCAGCTTAGAGGTGGCGGGCAATCAGCCCCAGCATTTT

J: TRBJ2-7
length: 15
V: TRBV5-1
size: .
D: .
CDR3: CASSPTGLTRGEQYF
DNA: TGCGCCAGCAGCCCGACAGGGCTTACCCGGGGGGAGCAGTACTTC

J: TRBJ2-1
length: 12
V: TRBV2
size: once
D: TRBD1
CDR3: CASGGQANEQFF
DNA: TGTGCCAGCGGGGGACAGGCAAACGAGCAGTTCTTC

J: TRBJ2-7
length: 15
V: TRBV5-1
size: .
D: .
CDR3: CASSSGTGSSYEQYF
DNA: TGCGCCAGCAGCTCGGGGACTGGTAGCTCCTACGAGCAGTACTTC

J: TRBJ2-3
length: 17
V: TRBV9
size: .
D: TRBD1
CDR3: CASSVALTLGGPDTQYF
DNA: TGTGCCAGCAGCGTAGCTCTGACTCTAGGGGGCCCAGATACGCAGTATTTT

J: TRBJ1-1
length: 14
V: TRBV3-1
size: .
D: .
CDR3: CASSPEADTQIAFF
DNA: TGTGCCAGCAGCCCAGAAGCAGATACCCAGATAGCTTTCTTT

J: TRBJ1-3
length: 14
V: TRBV6-5
size: .
D: .
CDR3: CASSYSRGGNTIYF
DNA: TGTGCCAGCAGTTACTCCAGGGGCGGAAACACCATATATTTT

J: TRBJ2-2
length: 14
V: TRBV19
size: .
D: .
CDR3: CASIRDGNTGELFF
DNA: TGTGCCAGCATCCGGGACGGCAACACCGGGGAGCTGTTTTTT

J: TRBJ2-2
length: 16
V: TRBV7-2
size: .
D: .
CDR3: CASSLARQGGTGELFF
DNA: TGTGCCAGCAGCTTAGCCCGGCAGGGGGGGACCGGGGAGCTGTTTTTT

J: TRBJ2-5
length: 16
V: TRBV12-3/TRBV12-4
size: few
D: TRBD2
CDR3: CASSPAGMRGRETQYF
DNA: TGTGCCAGCAGTCCCGCGGGGATGCGGGGGAGAGAGACCCAGTACTTC

J: TRBJ2-7
length: 14
V: TRBV5-1
size: .
D: .
CDR3: CASSSTGPSYEQYF
DNA: TGCGCCAGCAGCTCTACAGGGCCCTCCTACGAGCAGTACTTC

J: TRBJ1-6
length: 14
V: TRBV5-1
size: .
D: .
CDR3: CASSLAIPVSPLHF
DNA: TGCGCCAGCAGCTTGGCCATTCCGGTCTCACCCCTCCACTTT

J: TRBJ2-1
length: 16
V: TRBV4-1
size: .
D: .
CDR3: CASSQGRAFSYNEQFF
DNA: TGCGCCAGCAGCCAAGGGAGGGCGTTCTCCTACAATGAGCAGTTCTTC

J: TRBJ2-7
length: 16
V: TRBV7-8
size: .
D: TRBD2
CDR3: CASSFTGTSGVGEQYF
DNA: TGTGCCAGCAGCTTTACCGGGACTAGCGGGGTTGGCGAGCAGTACTTC

J: TRBJ1-2
length: 17
V: TRBV25-1
size: few
D: TRBD1
CDR3: CASSETGTGWARYGYTF
DNA: TGTGCCAGCAGTGAAACAGGGACAGGGTGGGCCCGCTATGGCTACACCTTC

J: TRBJ1-5
length: 14
V: TRBV6-1
size: .
D: TRBD1
CDR3: CASRDRERIQPQHF
DNA: TGTGCCAGCAGGGACAGGGAAAGGATCCAGCCCCAGCATTTT

J: TRBJ2-2
length: 13
V: TRBV5-1
size: many
D: TRBD1
CDR3: CASSVDRAGELFF
DNA: TGCGCCAGCAGCGTCGACAGGGCCGGGGAGCTGTTTTTT

J: TRBJ2-3
length: 15
V: TRBV11-2
size: .
D: TRBD2
CDR3: CASSLQRGGVYTQYF
DNA: TGTGCCAGCAGCTTACAGCGGGGGGGCGTGTATACGCAGTATTTT

J: TRBJ2-1
length: 14
V: TRBV4-1
size: few
D: TRBD1
CDR3: CASSQWGQENEQFF
DNA: TGCGCCAGCAGCCAGTGGGGACAGGAGAATGAGCAGTTCTTC

J: TRBJ2-1
length: 13
V: TRBV7-9
size: .
D: .
CDR3: CASSLGRRYEQFF
DNA: TGTGCCAGCAGCTTAGGACGACGATATGAGCAGTTCTTC

J: TRBJ2-1
length: 17
V: TRBV14
size: .
D: .
CDR3: CASSPQGWDSIYNEQFF
DNA: TGTGCCAGCAGCCCTCAGGGGTGGGACTCTATATACAATGAGCAGTTCTTC

J: TRBJ2-5
length: 13
V: TRBV7-2
size: many
D: .
CDR3: CASSLASGETQYF
DNA: TGTGCCAGCAGTCTAGCTAGTGGAGAGACCCAGTACTTC

J: TRBJ1-5
length: 13
V: TRBV20-1
size: few
D: TRBD1
CDR3: CSAEGTANQPQHF
DNA: TGCAGTGCGGAAGGGACAGCGAATCAGCCCCAGCATTTT

J: TRBJ2-3
length: 14
V: TRBV5-6
size: .
D: .
CDR3: CASSLVGRSDTQYF
DNA: TGTGCCAGCAGCTTGGTCGGGCGGTCAGATACGCAGTATTTT

J: TRBJ2-5
length: 14
V: TRBV18
size: .
D: TRBD2
CDR3: CASSPIGGQETQYF
DNA: TGTGCCAGCTCACCAATCGGGGGGCAAGAGACCCAGTACTTC

J: TRBJ1-3
length: 17
V: TRBV6-5
size: .
D: .
CDR3: CASTLNFRTADGNTIYF
DNA: TGTGCCAGCACCCTAAATTTTCGGACCGCGGACGGAAACACCATATATTTT

J: TRBJ1-5
length: 15
V: TRBV5-8
size: .
D: .
CDR3: CASSRTGNEDQPQHF
DNA: TGTGCCAGCAGCCGAACAGGGAATGAGGATCAGCCCCAGCATTTT

J: TRBJ2-1
length: 18
V: TRBV10-3
size: .
D: TRBD2
CDR3: CAISESGTSGGLFNEQFF
DNA: TGTGCCATCAGTGAGTCCGGGACTAGCGGGGGGCTCTTCAATGAGCAGTTCTTC

J: TRBJ1-2
length: 11
V: TRBV3-1
size: many
D: .
CDR3: CASSQRGGYTF
DNA: TGTGCCAGCAGCCAAAGGGGTGGCTACACCTTC

J: TRBJ2-3
length: 14
V: TRBV7-2
size: few
D: .
CDR3: CASVVDQGPDTQYF
DNA: TGTGCCAGCGTGGTCGATCAGGGCCCAGATACGCAGTATTTT

J: TRBJ1-5
length: 19
V: TRBV2
size: few
D: .
CDR3: CASSILGGLAGTRNQPQHF
DNA: TGTGCCAGCAGTATCTTAGGGGGATTAGCGGGAACGAGGAATCAGCCCCAGCATTTT

J: TRBJ1-4
length: 12
V: TRBV7-2
size: .
D: .
CDR3: CASSSYNEKLFF
DNA: TGTGCCAGCAGCAGCTATAATGAAAAACTGTTTTTT

J: TRBJ1-2
length: 14
V: TRBV3-1
size: few
D: .
CDR3: CASSLGQSRGGYTF
DNA: TGTGCCAGCAGCCTCGGTCAATCCCGGGGGGGCTACACCTTC

J: TRBJ1-1
length: 12
V: TRBV20-1
size: once
D: .
CDR3: CSALQLNTDAFF
DNA: TGCAGTGCCCTGCAGTTGAACACTGATGCTTTCTTT

J: TRBJ2-5
length: 13
V: TRBV29-1
size: few
D: .
CDR3: CSVERGLQETQYF
DNA: TGCAGCGTTGAACGGGGCCTCCAAGAGACCCAGTACTTC

J: TRBJ2-1
length: 15
V: TRBV7-2
size: few
D: .
CDR3: CASSFGSSSYNEQFF
DNA: TGTGCCAGCAGCTTTGGGTCGAGCTCCTACAATGAGCAGTTCTTC

J: TRBJ2-5
length: 16
V: TRBV7-7
size: few
D: TRBD2
CDR3: CASSAGGGAPEETQYF
DNA: TGTGCTAGCAGCGCGGGCGGGGGGGCTCCTGAGGAGACCCAGTACTTC

J: TRBJ2-3
length: 14
V: TRBV6-5
size: .
D: .
CDR3: CASSPRQTTDTQYF
DNA: TGTGCCAGCAGTCCTCGACAGACCACAGATACGCAGTATTTT

J: TRBJ2-5
length: 15
V: TRBV7-2
size: .
D: TRBD2
CDR3: CASSTKRGGGETQYF
DNA: TGTGCCAGCAGCACCAAGCGGGGGGGCGGAGAGACCCAGTACTTC

J: TRBJ2-1
length: 15
V: TRBV6-6
size: once
D: TRBD1
CDR3: CASRKLAGTGNEQFF
DNA: TGTGCCAGCAGAAAATTGGCAGGGACAGGGAATGAGCAGTTCTTC

J: TRBJ2-5
length: 16
V: TRBV6-2/TRBV6-3
size: .
D: .
CDR3: CASSYSSQGQGETQYF
DNA: TGTGCCAGCAGTTACTCGAGCCAGGGGCAAGGAGAGACCCAGTACTTC